The sequence of this T cell receptor beta chain was determined in a study of T cells after yellow fever vaccination. Only a few counts were recorded for this clonotype. Germline values: CDR1 SGHNT, CDR2 YYREEE (reference sequence). The CDR3 runs to 17 residues. V was shortened by 0 bases and J by 1 base, with 15 bases between the two germline ends. TCRdb re-derived calls from the 5' RACE reads in MiXCR, one entry per CDR3 protein. The sample comprises about 220,000 distinct CDR3 sequences, 3% to 3.5% of which are singletons, and around 3% rests with the top ten. V is TRBV5-4 and J is TRBJ2-3; D perhaps matches TRBD2 (6 bases). This clonotype originated in a man younger than 30 who received the YFV17D yellow fever vaccine. Material: CD4+ T cells sorted from PBMCs, obtained 10 days after the yellow fever booster vaccination. DNA of the CDR3: TGTGCCAGCAGCTTGGGAGGCGGGGCGACCCGCACAGATACGCAGTATTTT. Protein product: CASSLGGGATRTDTQYF.